Listed here are 16 T cell receptor beta chains from one sample, sequenced in a study of OX40 agonist ivuxolimab in advanced cancers. Here immunoSEQ multiplex PCR was the method, and the copy in TCRdb shows in-frame clones only, minus some. The sample lists nearly 55,000 clones, approximately 90% seen once, with 1.1% to 1.5% in the top ten. Sequencing was performed on CD4+ or CD8+ T cells sorted from blood, taken in a trial of the OX40 agonist ivuxolimab. These receptor sequences come from an adult with an advanced solid tumor such as melanoma, head and neck, liver or kidney cancer.

There are a few counts of this clone. The gene calls are TRBV2 and TRBJ1-5; the D is unclear. The V end lost 6 bases, the J end lost 1 base, and 10 bases lay between the germline ends. This CDR3 spans 14 amino acids. Germline V gene lookup returns CDR1 SNHLY and CDR2 FYNNEI. In DNA form, the CDR3 reads TGTGCCAGCAGCTATACGGGGAGCAATCAGCCCCAGCATTTT. It yields the protein CASSYTGSNQPQHF.

V is TRBV6-6 and J is TRBJ1-2; D may be TRBD1 (5 bases). Per germline, CDR1 MNHNY and CDR2 SVGAGI (reference sequence). The CDR3 is 13 residues long. The ends were cut back, 7 bases at V and 4 bases at J, with 13 bases in the middle. The CDR3 DNA sequence: TGTGCCAGCAAATTCTCAGGGTTCTATGGCTACACCTTC. Its translation: CASKFSGFYGYTF.

This chain joins TRBV10-3 and TRBJ2-3; no reliable D call. The CDR3 is 16 amino acids. Per the germline V gene, CDR1 is ENHRY and CDR2 is SYGVKD. With 0 bases removed from V and 0 bases from J, the gap between germline ends came to 10 bases. This CDR3 reads CAISESEDPSTDTQYF. CDR3 nucleotides: TGTGCCATCAGTGAGTCTGAGGACCCCAGCACAGATACGCAGTATTTT.

This clone was detected once. The V gene is TRBV10-1, the J gene TRBJ1-1; D is possibly TRBD1 (6 bases). The V end was cut by 5 bases, the J end by 1 base, with 8 bases between. The CDR3 is made up of 13 amino acids. Germline V CDR1 and CDR2: WNHNN, SYGVQD (reference sequence). The CDR3 DNA follows: TGCGCCAGCAGTAAGGACAGGAACACTGAAGCTTTCTTT. Translation: CASSKDRNTEAFF.

The rearrangement uses TRBV28 and TRBJ2-2; D may correspond to TRBD1 or TRBD2 (5 bases each). Germline CDR1 and CDR2: MDHEN and SYDVKM. Deletions cut 4 bases from V and 2 bases from J, with 8 bases between. CDR3 size: 14 residues. In DNA, the CDR3 is TGTGCCAGCAGTTCGGGGCAAAACACCGGGGAGCTGTTTTTT. It encodes CASSSGQNTGELFF.

The chain couples TRBV6-1 to TRBJ2-7; 8 nucleotides line up with TRBD2. The CDR3 totals 15 residues. The V gene end was trimmed by 0 bases and the J gene end by 7 bases; junction bases not matched to a gene: 8. CDR1 and CDR2 from the germline V gene are MNHNS and SASEGT. In DNA, the CDR3 is TGTGCCAGCAGTGAAGCGTTAAGCCGGGGGGGGGAGCAGTACTTC. Encoded protein: CASSEALSRGGEQYF.

The V call is TRBV28, the J call TRBJ1-1, with a possible D match to TRBD1 (5 bases). Germline V gene sequence: CDR1 MDHEN, CDR2 SYDVKM. There are 14 residues in the CDR3. V lost 6 bases, J lost 3 bases, and 14 bases lay in between. The CDR3 here is CASSPNQGDTEAFF. CDR3 bases: TGTGCCAGCAGCCCGAACCAGGGAGACACTGAAGCTTTCTTT.

V usage is TRBV11-2 and J usage is TRBJ2-1; either TRBD1 or TRBD2 may supply D (5 bases each). CDR3 length: 17 amino acids. V gave up 4 bases and J gave up 2 bases, with 18 bases separating them. Germline CDR1 and CDR2: SGHAT and FQNNGV. CDR3 sequence reads: CASSSPSGGITYNEQFF. DNA of the CDR3: TGTGCCAGCAGCTCACCAAGTGGGGGAATCACCTACAATGAGCAGTTCTTC.

The chain links TRBV6-5 to TRBJ1-5, with D possibly TRBD1 on 5 matching bases. V lost 6 bases and J lost 0, with 12 bases in between. Germline V lookup: CDR1 MNHEY, CDR2 SVGAGI. The CDR3 extends over 15 amino acids. The CDR3 region is CASRPSGNSNQPQHF. In DNA form, the CDR3 reads TGTGCCAGCAGACCCTCAGGGAATAGCAATCAGCCCCAGCATTTT.

This chain links TRBV7-9 with TRBJ2-1, with D perhaps TRBD2 (5 bases). CDR1 and CDR2 from the germline V gene are SEHNR and FQNEAQ (reference sequence). V shed 7 bases and J shed 4 bases, with 8 bases lying between them. This CDR3 has 12 residues. The CDR3 loop is CASKTGYNEQFF. CDR3 in DNA: TGTGCCAGCAAAACGGGGTACAATGAGCAGTTCTTC. Supplemented by reference TRBV7-9 and TRBJ2-1, the full variable domain reads DTGVSQNPRHKITKRGQNVTFRCDPISEHNRLYWYRQTLGQGPEFLTYFQNEAQLEKSRLLSDRFSAERPKGSFSTLEIQRTEQGDSAMYLCASKTGYNEQFFGPGTRLTVL.

CDR3 residues: CASRYNSGNTIYF. The CDR3 DNA sequence: TGTGCCAGCAGATACAACTCTGGAAACACCATATATTTT. The V and J genes are TRBV6-1 and TRBJ1-3, with no clear D. V was cut by 6 bases and J by 0 bases, with 6 bases left in between. This CDR3 has 13 residues. From germline, CDR1 is MNHNS and CDR2 SASEGT.

The V gene is TRBV7-2, the J gene TRBJ2-7; 8 bases agree with TRBD1. This CDR3 spans 15 amino acids. V lost 1 base and J lost 4; bases outside the gene matches: 6. Germline CDR1 and CDR2: SGHTA and FQGNSA. The CDR3 nucleotides are TGTGCCAGCAGCTTAGTTGGACAGGGAAGTTACGAGCAGTACTTC. Protein product: CASSLVGQGSYEQYF.

Concerning this clone: Germline and junction disagree at one end, which may indicate a read error. This sequence joins TRBV2 and TRBJ2-7; the match to TRBD2 covers 16 bases. The CDR3 runs to 14 residues. Germline V gives CDR1 SNHLY, CDR2 FYNNEI. CDR3 sequence (DNA): TGTGCCAGCAGCGGGACTAGCGGGAGGGCCCAGAGGAACTTC. Protein sequence: CASSGTSGRAQRNF.

The chain couples TRBV19 to TRBJ2-7; D call uncertain. This CDR3 is 14 amino acids long. The germline gives CDR1 LNHDA, CDR2 SQIVND (reference sequence). V lost 4 bases, J lost 5 bases, and 15 bases lay in between. The chain's CDR3 is CASSRVPAGDEQYF. The CDR3 DNA reads TGTGCCAGTAGTAGGGTCCCAGCCGGAGACGAGCAGTACTTC. The variable domain in full, completed from reference TRBV19 and TRBJ2-7, reads DGGITQSPKYLFRKEGQNVTLSCEQNLNHDAMYWYRQDPGQGLRLIYYSQIVNDFQKGDIAEGYSVSREKKESFPLTVTSAQKNPTAFYLCASSRVPAGDEQYFGPGTRLTVT.

This chain uses TRBV29-1 with TRBJ1-2, with TRBD1 matching over 7 bases. Germline loops: CDR1 SQVTM, CDR2 ANQGSEA. V lost 5 bases and J lost 5; bases outside the gene matches: 2. The CDR3 spans 11 residues. The CDR3 DNA is TGCAGCGTTCACAGGGGTTATGGCTACACCTTC. It codes for CSVHRGYGYTF.

This clone was picked up one time. The gene calls are TRBV11-2 and TRBJ2-7; D may be TRBD1 or TRBD2 (6 bases each). The CDR3 is 16 amino acids. Looked up from germline, CDR1 is SGHAT and CDR2 is FQNNGV. The V end was cut by 5 bases, the J end by 0 bases, with 17 bases between. The CDR3 spells CASSPGAERASYEQYF. CDR3 sequence (DNA): TGTGCCAGCAGCCCGGGGGCGGAAAGAGCCTCCTACGAGCAGTACTTC.